Listed below are T cell receptor beta chains from one sample, sequenced in a study of T cells in Graves' hyperthyroidism and ophthalmopathy. One entry per CDR3 protein results from TCRdb running MiXCR on the multiplex PCR reads. The data show approximately 400,000 distinct CDR3 sequences, with about 14% seen just once and approximately 29% held by the top ten. The specimen sequenced was blood. Every receptor here comes from a man aged 50 to 60 with Graves' ophthalmopathy. Both conserved end residues are trimmed from each CDR3. Size is omitted from some rows. Given values are once, few, many or a class for expanded clones.

J gene: TRBJ2-1; V gene: TRBV5-1; clone size: -; CDR3 protein: ASSDGQGVSSYNEQF
J gene: TRBJ1-5; V gene: TRBV19; clone size: -; CDR3 protein: ASCRGRDQPQH
J gene: TRBJ2-1; V gene: TRBV6-1; clone size: -; CDR3 protein: ASSENWTSGGGNEQF
J gene: TRBJ2-1; V gene: TRBV7-8; clone size: -; CDR3 protein: ASSPWEGGYNEQF
J gene: TRBJ2-3; V gene: TRBV20-1; clone size: many; CDR3 protein: SASPRALKQY
J gene: TRBJ2-7; V gene: TRBV7-2; clone size: few; CDR3 protein: ASSLELGTQY
J gene: TRBJ2-7; V gene: TRBV12-3/TRBV12-4; clone size: many; CDR3 protein: ASSLRNRASSYEQY
J gene: TRBJ2-5; V gene: TRBV20-1; clone size: many; CDR3 protein: SARDLGLFETQY
J gene: TRBJ2-4; V gene: TRBV5-1; clone size: many; CDR3 protein: ASSLAGGQQNIQY
J gene: TRBJ1-5; V gene: TRBV4-1; clone size: many; CDR3 protein: ASSQDQGAYGQPQH
J gene: TRBJ1-3; V gene: TRBV5-1; clone size: -; CDR3 protein: ASSWAGDGNTIY
J gene: TRBJ2-3; V gene: TRBV16; clone size: few; CDR3 protein: ASSRAVRDTQY
J gene: TRBJ2-7; V gene: TRBV6-5; clone size: -; CDR3 protein: ASSYSSVTAVYEQY
J gene: TRBJ2-7; V gene: TRBV5-1; clone size: -; CDR3 protein: ASSIAGGHEQY
J gene: TRBJ2-7; V gene: TRBV10-3; clone size: many; CDR3 protein: AISVEVGPRAEQY
J gene: TRBJ1-4; V gene: TRBV7-9; clone size: few; CDR3 protein: ASSTGTDFNEKLF
J gene: TRBJ2-3; V gene: TRBV12-3/TRBV12-4; clone size: many; CDR3 protein: ASSYRTSGTDTQY
J gene: TRBJ1-1; V gene: TRBV29-1; clone size: few; CDR3 protein: SVEDRAEAF
J gene: TRBJ2-5; V gene: TRBV30; clone size: -; CDR3 protein: ACGAIIGETQY
J gene: TRBJ1-2; V gene: TRBV7-9; clone size: many; CDR3 protein: ASSLVRGSNYGYT
J gene: TRBJ2-3; V gene: TRBV9; clone size: many; CDR3 protein: ASTRRPTDTQY
J gene: TRBJ1-1; V gene: TRBV28; clone size: few; CDR3 protein: ASSLWSQGRSEAF
J gene: TRBJ2-3; V gene: TRBV7-9; clone size: many; CDR3 protein: ASSLDGRDTDTQY
J gene: TRBJ2-1; V gene: TRBV24-1; clone size: -; CDR3 protein: ATSDPRDRSHNEQF
J gene: TRBJ2-7; V gene: TRBV5-1; clone size: many; CDR3 protein: ASSFRGSPYEQY
J gene: TRBJ2-3; V gene: TRBV12-3/TRBV12-4; clone size: many; CDR3 protein: ASIDTGPPSTQY
J gene: TRBJ2-1; V gene: TRBV12-3/TRBV12-4; clone size: many; CDR3 protein: ASSLTYEQF
J gene: TRBJ1-1; V gene: TRBV27; clone size: many; CDR3 protein: ASSLDGFWGTEAF
J gene: TRBJ1-3; V gene: TRBV3-1; clone size: many; CDR3 protein: ASSQRSSGNTIY
J gene: TRBJ1-5; V gene: TRBV5-1; clone size: few; CDR3 protein: ASSLGVCPGTGCQPQH
J gene: TRBJ2-7; V gene: TRBV28; clone size: many; CDR3 protein: ASSSYFGSAVSSYEQY
J gene: TRBJ2-7; V gene: TRBV19; clone size: few; CDR3 protein: ASSMGSYEQY
J gene: TRBJ2-1; V gene: TRBV7-9; clone size: many; CDR3 protein: AIREGRTYNEQF
J gene: TRBJ1-4; V gene: TRBV30; clone size: many; CDR3 protein: AWSPQGDEKLF
J gene: TRBJ2-2; V gene: TRBV3-1; clone size: many; CDR3 protein: ASSQGTGVFSGELF
J gene: TRBJ2-7; V gene: TRBV30; clone size: many; CDR3 protein: AWSSLQLAGGWYEQY
J gene: TRBJ1-3; V gene: TRBV10-3; clone size: -; CDR3 protein: ATRQDSGNTIY
J gene: TRBJ2-5; V gene: TRBV20-1; clone size: -; CDR3 protein: SARAGGRAEREAQY
J gene: TRBJ2-7; V gene: TRBV5-4; clone size: few; CDR3 protein: ASSAATGYEQY
J gene: TRBJ2-1; V gene: TRBV30; clone size: -; CDR3 protein: AWSTAGYNGQF
J gene: TRBJ2-5; V gene: TRBV20-1; clone size: many; CDR3 protein: SAWYQETQY
J gene: TRBJ1-5; V gene: TRBV19; clone size: -; CDR3 protein: ASTDGRRPQH
J gene: TRBJ1-2; V gene: TRBV12-3/TRBV12-4; clone size: many; CDR3 protein: ASSFDQVGYT
J gene: TRBJ1-4; V gene: TRBV2; clone size: many; CDR3 protein: ASRTGVGEKLF
J gene: TRBJ2-3; V gene: TRBV19; clone size: -; CDR3 protein: ASSQLAGVGTQY
J gene: TRBJ1-6; V gene: TRBV12-3/TRBV12-4; clone size: few; CDR3 protein: ASTRTGASSYNSPLH
J gene: TRBJ2-5; V gene: TRBV11-3; clone size: many; CDR3 protein: ASSSGTPGTY
J gene: TRBJ1-2; V gene: TRBV2; clone size: -; CDR3 protein: ASGTARQWGYT
J gene: TRBJ2-2; V gene: TRBV7-9; clone size: -; CDR3 protein: ASSPFTGAGELF
J gene: TRBJ2-2; V gene: TRBV12-3/TRBV12-4; clone size: many; CDR3 protein: ASSHGTENTGELF
J gene: TRBJ2-5; V gene: TRBV6-6; clone size: -; CDR3 protein: ASSYLRTRLAIETQY